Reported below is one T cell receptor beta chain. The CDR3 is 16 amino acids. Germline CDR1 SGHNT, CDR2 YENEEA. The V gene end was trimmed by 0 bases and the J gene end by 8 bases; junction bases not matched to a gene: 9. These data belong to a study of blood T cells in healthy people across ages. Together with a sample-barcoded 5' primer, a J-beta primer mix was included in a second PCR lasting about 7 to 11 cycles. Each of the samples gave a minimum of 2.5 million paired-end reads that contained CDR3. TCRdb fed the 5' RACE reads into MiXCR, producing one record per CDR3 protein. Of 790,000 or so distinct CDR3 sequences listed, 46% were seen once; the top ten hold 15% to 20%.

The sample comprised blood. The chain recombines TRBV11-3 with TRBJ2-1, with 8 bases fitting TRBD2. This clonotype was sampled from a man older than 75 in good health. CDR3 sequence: CASSLDGRGGQDEQFF. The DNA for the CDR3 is TGTGCCAGCAGCTTAGATGGACGGGGGGGCCAGGATGAGCAGTTCTTC.